The sequence of this TCR beta chain was determined in a study of T cell repertoires in cytomegalovirus infection. Study overall: Matching HLA type, along with CMV infection, was indicated by public TCR beta signatures. Regarding the study as a whole: Cumulative public TCR beta family frequency identified CMV carriers with the relevant HLA.

TCRdb ran MiXCR on the reads and lists one entry per CDR3 protein. The data contain around 740,000 distinct CDR3 sequences, 35% to 40% of them singletons. The germline gives CDR1 WSHSY, CDR2 SAAADI. There are 15 residues in the CDR3. Trimming pared 0 bases from V and 7 bases from J, leaving 15 bases between. Concerning this clonotype: Its antigen remains unidentified.

The TCR sequence derives from a human donor in good health (CMV status not recorded). Some clones in this sample may be carry-over from other donors' samples. V usage is TRBV10-2 and J usage is TRBJ1-2; weak D call: TRBD1 (6 bases). Sequencing was done on a sample of PBMCs. The CDR3 DNA sequence: TGCGCCAGCAGTGAGTCGTCGGGGGCACTCGGTGGCTACACCTTC. It translates to CASSESSGALGGYTF.